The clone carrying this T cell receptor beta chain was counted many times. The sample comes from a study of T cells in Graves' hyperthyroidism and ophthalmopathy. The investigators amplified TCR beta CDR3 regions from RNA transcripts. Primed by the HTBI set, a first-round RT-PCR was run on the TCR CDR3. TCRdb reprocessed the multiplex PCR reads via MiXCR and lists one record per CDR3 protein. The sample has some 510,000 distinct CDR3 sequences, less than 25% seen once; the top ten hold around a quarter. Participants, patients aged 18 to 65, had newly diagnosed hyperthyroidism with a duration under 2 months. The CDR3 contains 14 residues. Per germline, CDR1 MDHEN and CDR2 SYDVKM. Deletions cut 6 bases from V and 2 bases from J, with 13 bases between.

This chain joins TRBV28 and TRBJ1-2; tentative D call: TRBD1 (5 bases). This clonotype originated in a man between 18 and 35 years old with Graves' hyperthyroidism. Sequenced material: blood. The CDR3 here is CASSSPGGNYGYTF. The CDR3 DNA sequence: TGTGCCAGCAGCTCCCCCGGGGGGAACTATGGCTACACCTTC.